The 20 T cell receptor beta chains listed next were all sequenced from one sample in a study of identical twins. TCRdb independently ran MiXCR on the 5' RACE reads; one entry per CDR3 protein. The sample records 100,000 or so distinct CDR3 sequences, 5.5% to 7% being singletons. The sample consisted of memory T cells sorted from blood. These receptors originate from a woman between 45 and 65 years old in good health.

This clonotype was counted only a few times. J is TRBJ2-1 and V is TRBV25-1; D remains unclear. The CDR3 length is 16 residues. The V end was cut by 1 base, the J end by 1 base, with 11 bases between. The germline CDR1 and CDR2 sequences are MGHDK and SYGVNS. CDR3 in amino acids: CASSELRILSYNEQFF. The DNA for the CDR3 is TGTGCCAGCAGTGAATTGCGGATACTATCCTACAATGAGCAGTTCTTC.

The chain employs TRBV5-1 and TRBJ1-2, with D possibly being TRBD1 (5 bases). Germline-derived CDR1 and CDR2 are SGHRS and YFSETQ. Trimming took 3 bases from V and 6 from J, leaving 9 bases between them. The CDR3 sequence is 12 residues long. CDR3 DNA sequence: TGCGCCAGCAGCTATGGGGACGATGGCTACACCTTC. This encodes CASSYGDDGYTF.

This clonotype was seen many times. This chain links TRBV27 with TRBJ1-2, with 9 bases aligning to TRBD1. The CDR3 consists of 15 residues. CDR1 and CDR2 from the germline V gene are MNHEY and SMNVEV (reference sequence). The trim removed 5 bases at V and 6 bases at J, leaving 10 bases unmatched. CDR3 nucleotide sequence: TGTGCCAGCAGTGAGAAGACAGGGGGACCTAATGGCTACACCTTC. Translating gives CASSEKTGGPNGYTF.

At least ten counts were recorded for this clonotype. The rearrangement links TRBV5-1 to TRBJ1-4, with D uncertain. This CDR3 has 14 amino acids. CDR1 is SGHRS and CDR2 is YFSETQ in the germline V gene. V lost 2 bases and J lost 0, with 5 bases in between. CDR3 amino acids: CASSLSATNEKLFF. The DNA of the CDR3 is TGCGCCAGCAGCTTAAGTGCAACTAATGAAAAACTGTTTTTT.

This chain connects TRBV3-1 to TRBJ2-1; D may be TRBD2 (5 bases). Germline CDR1 and CDR2: LGHDT and YNNKEL (reference sequence). V was cut by 4 bases and J by 0 bases, with 10 bases left in between. This CDR3 comprises 15 residues. The CDR3 region has the DNA TGTGCCAGCAGCCCTCTCGCGGGCTCCTACAATGAGCAGTTCTTC. This translates into CASSPLAGSYNEQFF.

Many counts were recorded for this clonotype. The chain carries TRBV20-1 and TRBJ2-3; D gene unclear. The germline V and J ends were trimmed by 4 bases and 4 bases, with 9 bases remaining between them. The germline V gene has CDR1 DFQATT and CDR2 SNEGSKA (reference sequence). The CDR3 spans 12 residues. The CDR3 protein is CSAIIGSDTQYF. The CDR3 nucleotides are TGCAGTGCTATTATCGGCTCAGATACGCAGTATTTT.

The chain joins TRBV2 to TRBJ2-4; the match to TRBD1 covers 9 bases. With 5 bases clipped from V and 9 bases from J, the junction kept 14 bases outside the gene matches. The CDR3 has 16 amino acids. CDR1 SNHLY and CDR2 FYNNEI come from the germline V gene. CDR3 loop: CASSKTGGTGLTIQYF. The CDR3 nucleotides are TGTGCCAGCAGTAAAACCGGTGGGACAGGGTTGACCATTCAGTACTTC.

This clonotype was recorded many times. The rearrangement links TRBV9 to TRBJ1-6; D gene unclear. Germline CDR1 SGDLS, CDR2 YYNGEE. Deletions cut 3 bases from V and 9 bases from J, with 19 bases between. This CDR3 comprises 16 residues. The CDR3 protein is CASSAKVDLGGSPLHF. Here the CDR3 DNA reads TGTGCCAGCAGCGCGAAAGTGGACCTGGGAGGTTCACCCCTCCACTTT.

The V call is TRBV11-2, the J call TRBJ1-2; D call uncertain. This CDR3 region has 14 residues. CDR1 SGHAT and CDR2 FQNNGV come from the germline V gene. Trimming stripped 6 bases from V and 5 bases from J, with 16 bases between. The CDR3 sequence is CASRPIKMEYGYTF. The CDR3 DNA follows: TGTGCCAGCAGACCCATAAAGATGGAGTATGGCTACACCTTC.

The sample holds many counts of this clonotype. The rearrangement links TRBV19 to TRBJ1-5; maybe TRBD1 (5 bases). The germline CDR1 and CDR2 sequences are LNHDA and SQIVND (reference sequence). Trimming left V 5 bases short and J 5 bases short, with 13 bases between. CDR3 length: 14 amino acids. CDR3 region: CASSWGKTHQPQHF. DNA for the CDR3: TGTGCCAGTAGTTGGGGGAAGACCCATCAGCCCCAGCATTTT. The whole variable domain, filled in from reference TRBV19 and TRBJ1-5, reads DGGITQSPKYLFRKEGQNVTLSCEQNLNHDAMYWYRQDPGQGLRLIYYSQIVNDFQKGDIAEGYSVSREKKESFPLTVTSAQKNPTAFYLCASSWGKTHQPQHFGDGTRLSIL.

This clonotype was counted once. This sequence joins TRBV6-2 or TRBV6-3 and TRBJ1-1; 11 positions agree with TRBD1. The CDR3 covers 13 residues. Germline V gene data show CDR1 as MNHEY and CDR2 as SVGEGT. V was clipped by 6 bases and J by 8 bases; unmatched bases: 5. In DNA form, the CDR3 reads TGTGCCAGCAGCCGGACAGGGGGCGGAGAAGCTTTCTTT. Protein product: CASSRTGGGEAFF.

Ten or more counts support this clonotype. The genes are TRBV12-3 or TRBV12-4 and TRBJ2-3; D is perhaps TRBD2 (7 bases). Trimming cost V 1 base and J 6 bases, with 20 bases left between them. CDR3 length: 17 residues. CDR3 loop: CASSLGSRGGMLDTQYF. CDR3 bases: TGTGCCAGCAGTTTAGGGTCTAGGGGGGGCATGTTGGATACGCAGTATTTT.

This clonotype was recorded many times. The chain joins TRBV27 to TRBJ2-7; maybe TRBD2 (5 bases). Germline CDR1 MNHEY, CDR2 SMNVEV (reference sequence). The CDR3 covers 12 residues. V dropped 5 bases and J dropped 6 bases, with 11 bases sitting between them. CDR3 in DNA: TGTGCCAGCAGTCCAGGCGGGCGCGAGCAGTACTTC. Translated: CASSPGGREQYF.

This clonotype was observed a handful of times. This rearrangement joins TRBV12-3 or TRBV12-4 to TRBJ2-2; D unresolved. This CDR3 has 13 residues. Trimming stripped 3 bases from V and 2 bases from J, with 4 bases between. CDR3 in amino acids: CASSFSNTGELFF. The DNA for the CDR3 is TGTGCCAGCAGTTTCAGTAACACCGGGGAGCTGTTTTTT.

This clonotype was seen at least ten times. The CDR3 sequence is CASSLSAGSTDTQYF. In DNA, the CDR3 is TGTGCCAGCAGCTTGTCCGCGGGGTCCACAGATACGCAGTATTTT. The chain couples TRBV5-4 to TRBJ2-3, with a tentative D call TRBD2 (6 bases). Germline values: CDR1 SGHNT, CDR2 YYREEE (reference sequence). This CDR3 is 15 amino acids long. V was trimmed by 1 base and J by 2 bases, leaving 11 bases between them.

The chain joins TRBV3-1 to TRBJ1-2; D gene ambiguous. V gave up 3 bases and J gave up 3 bases, with 8 bases separating them. Germline CDR1 and CDR2: LGHDT and YNNKEL (reference sequence). CDR3 length equals 13 residues. CDR3 DNA: TGTGCCAGCAGCCAGGGGATCCACTATGGCTACACCTTC. Its translation: CASSQGIHYGYTF.

This clonotype was detected ten times or more. This sequence joins TRBV9 and TRBJ2-1; TRBD1 matches at 7 bases. Trimming cost V 0 bases and J 12 bases; bases outside gene matches: 9. Germline V gives CDR1 SGDLS, CDR2 YYNGEE. The CDR3 contains 14 residues. CDR3 sequence (DNA): TGTGCCAGCAGCGTAGGTATAGGGGGCGCAGGGCAGTTCTTC. This translates into CASSVGIGGAGQFF.

The chain carries TRBV7-9 and TRBJ1-1; a weak D match, TRBD1 (6 bases). CDR1 SEHNR and CDR2 FQNEAQ come from the germline V gene (reference sequence). The ends were cut back, 5 bases at V and 4 bases at J, with 17 bases in the middle. The CDR3 has 15 amino acids. The CDR3 reads CASSPLGRGTTEAFF. The CDR3, as DNA: TGTGCCAGCAGCCCTCTAGGAAGGGGGACCACTGAAGCTTTCTTT.

Only a few counts were recorded for this clonotype. This chain uses TRBV6-4 with TRBJ2-7, with D perhaps TRBD2 (5 bases). Germline-derived CDR1 and CDR2 are MRHNA and SNTAGT. V gave up 11 bases and J gave up 9 bases, with 8 bases separating them. This CDR3 comprises 8 residues. The CDR3 DNA sequence: TGTGCCGTCCGGGGGCAGTACGTC. This encodes CAVRGQYV.

V is TRBV30 and J is TRBJ2-6; the D call may be TRBD1 or TRBD2 (6 bases each). CDR1 GTSNPN and CDR2 SVGIG come from the germline V gene (reference sequence). This CDR3 spans 18 amino acids. V lost 8 bases to trimming and J lost 0 bases, with 23 bases between them. In DNA form, the CDR3 reads TGTGCCCAAGGAGGGGGAGAGACGGATCTCTCTGGGGCCAACGTCCTGACTTTC. Translated: CAQGGGETDLSGANVLTF.